A single sample gave rise to the 25 T cell receptor beta chains below, sequenced in a study of T-cell memory formation after mild COVID-19. In TCRdb, the 5' RACE reads were re-called with MiXCR into one record per CDR3 protein. The sample includes 190,000 or so distinct CDR3 sequences, about a fifth of them seen just once. The specimen sequenced was PBMCs or a T cell subset sorted from them (not recorded which). These receptors were obtained from an adult woman who had mild COVID-19 (a few samples of this study predate the infection). Cell type and time point are not known.

This clonotype occurred a few times. This chain joins TRBV28 and TRBJ2-1, with D hard to call. From germline, CDR1 is MDHEN and CDR2 SYDVKM. Trimming removed 2 bases from V and 8 bases from J, with 13 bases in between. The CDR3 contains 14 residues. The CDR3 DNA is TGTGCCAGCAGTTTAGAACCTGCGGTCGATGAGCAGTTCTTC. Residues: CASSLEPAVDEQFF.

This clonotype was observed at least ten times. The rearrangement joins TRBV6-6 to TRBJ1-6; a weak D match, TRBD1 (5 bases). Germline V CDR1 and CDR2: MNHNY, SVGAGI (reference sequence). This CDR3 has 13 amino acids. V dropped 8 bases and J dropped 6 bases, with 11 bases sitting between them. The CDR3 coding sequence is TGTGCCAGCGGGGGGTTCGGTAATTCACCCCTCCACTTT. Encoded protein: CASGGFGNSPLHF.

The gene calls are TRBV4-1 and TRBJ2-7; no firm D call. Germline V CDR1 and CDR2: MGHRA, YSYEKL. The V and J ends lost 5 bases and 4 bases respectively, with 9 bases between them. CDR3 length equals 12 residues. In nucleotides, the CDR3 is TGCGCCAGCAGCAATAGTGCTTACGAGCAGTACTTC. It encodes CASSNSAYEQYF.

This chain joins TRBV4-3 and TRBJ2-1; D gene uncertain. Deletions cut 0 bases from V and 4 bases from J, with 16 bases between. This CDR3 region has 17 residues. Germline V gene lookup returns CDR1 LGHNA and CDR2 YSLEER. This CDR3 reads CASSQDLGPSDYNEQFF. The CDR3 DNA is TGCGCCAGCAGCCAAGATCTCGGTCCTAGTGATTACAATGAGCAGTTCTTC.

In its sample, this clonotype was seen a few times. The chain links TRBV7-6 to TRBJ1-2, with unresolved D. V shed 5 bases and J shed 1 base, with 23 bases lying between them. The CDR3 spans 18 residues. In germline, CDR1 is SGHVS, CDR2 FNYEAQ. The CDR3 region is CASSPMWGEARFNYGYTF. CDR3 sequence (DNA): TGTGCCAGCAGCCCAATGTGGGGTGAGGCCAGATTTAACTATGGCTACACCTTC.

The chain joins TRBV5-8 to TRBJ2-1, with 8 nucleotides matching TRBD2. The CDR3 length is 14 residues. J was trimmed by 7 bases and V by 2 bases; bases with no gene match: 5. Germline-derived CDR1 and CDR2 are SGHTS and YDEGEE. CDR3 nucleotide sequence: TGTGCCAGCAGCTTAGCGGGGGAGCTGAATGAGCAGTTCTTC. Translating gives CASSLAGELNEQFF.

V usage is TRBV7-9 and J usage is TRBJ2-7; D is undetermined. The CDR3 consists of 14 residues. The germline V and J ends were trimmed by 1 base and 4 bases, with 11 bases remaining between them. The germline CDR1 and CDR2 sequences are SEHNR and FQNEAQ (reference sequence). The CDR3 DNA is TGTGCCAGCAGCTTAGTGTCAGAGAGTTACGAGCAGTACTTC. This codes for CASSLVSESYEQYF. The whole variable domain, remainder taken from reference TRBV7-9 and TRBJ2-7, is DTGVSQNPRHKITKRGQNVTFRCDPISEHNRLYWYRQTLGQGPEFLTYFQNEAQLEKSRLLSDRFSAERPKGSFSTLEIQRTEQGDSAMYLCASSLVSESYEQYFGPGTRLTVT.

This clonotype occurred a few times. The V call is TRBV27, the J call TRBJ1-1; 8 bases are a match to TRBD1. CDR1 and CDR2 (germline): MNHEY, SMNVEV (reference sequence). The CDR3 loop spans 14 amino acids. Trimming cost V 7 bases and J 4 bases; bases outside gene matches: 8. CDR3 bases: TGTGCCAGCAACCCAGGGGGCGTTGGCACTGAAGCTTTCTTT. Its translation is CASNPGGVGTEAFF.

There are a few counts of this clonotype. The V call is TRBV20-1, the J call TRBJ1-2; 10 bases agree with TRBD1. Losses at the gene ends were 2 bases for V and 6 bases for J; bases not matched to a gene: 9. CDR3 length: 15 residues. The germline V gene encodes CDR1 DFQATT and CDR2 SNEGSKA (reference sequence). The chain's CDR3 is CSARTGTGDVDGYTF. The CDR3 nucleotides are TGCAGTGCTAGAACCGGGACAGGGGATGTGGATGGCTACACCTTC.

This clonotype turned up a few times. The rearrangement links TRBV10-3 to TRBJ2-6; D remains unclear. This CDR3 is built from 14 residues. Looked up from germline, CDR1 is ENHRY and CDR2 is SYGVKD. The ends were cut back, 7 bases at V and 1 base at J, with 8 bases in the middle. CDR3 in DNA: TGTGCCATCACTGACACTTCTGGGGCCAACGTCCTGACTTTC. Translation: CAITDTSGANVLTF.

This clonotype showed up just a few times. This chain links TRBV30 with TRBJ1-1; maybe TRBD1 (5 bases). Trimming pared 3 bases from V and 7 bases from J, leaving 12 bases between. This CDR3 spans 12 amino acids. Germline assignment: CDR1 GTSNPN and CDR2 SVGIG (reference sequence). Here the CDR3 reads CAWRDGGGEAFF. CDR3 DNA sequence: TGTGCCTGGAGGGACGGCGGGGGTGAAGCTTTCTTT.

This CDR3 is CASSFRCEWNTEAFF. The CDR3 DNA reads as TGTGCCAGCAGCTTCAGGTGTGAGTGGAACACTGAAGCTTTCTTT. The chain is built from TRBV5-6 and TRBJ1-1, with D uncertain. The length of the CDR3 is 15 residues. Germline V gives CDR1 SGHDT, CDR2 YYEEEE. With 2 bases removed from V and 1 base from J, the gap between germline ends came to 12 bases.

The table lists this clonotype with a few counts. The chain joins TRBV4-1 to TRBJ2-3, with TRBD2 matching over 8 bases. V shed 5 bases and J 0 bases; nucleotides not matched to a gene: 7. CDR1 MGHRA and CDR2 YSYEKL come from the germline V gene. The CDR3 covers 16 residues. CDR3 nucleotide sequence: TGCGCCAGCAGCGAACGGGGGGGTCCGAGCACAGATACGCAGTATTTT. It encodes CASSERGGPSTDTQYF.

This clonotype was counted a few times. V gene TRBV27 combines with J gene TRBJ2-7; D perhaps matches TRBD1 (5 bases). V shed 4 bases and J shed 6 bases, with 13 bases lying between them. The CDR3 runs to 13 residues. Germline lookup yields CDR1 MNHEY and CDR2 SMNVEV (reference sequence). The CDR3 region has the DNA TGTGCCAGCAGTTGGATGGGGCAAAGCGAGCAGTACTTC. It codes for CASSWMGQSEQYF.

The sample holds a few counts of this clonotype. This rearrangement joins TRBV7-9 to TRBJ2-1, with 9 bases that match TRBD2. Per the germline V gene, CDR1 is SEHNR and CDR2 is FQNEAQ (reference sequence). J lost 10 bases, V lost 3 bases, and 4 bases had no gene match. CDR3 length: 13 amino acids. CDR3 loop: CASSFGTSLEQFF. The CDR3 DNA reads as TGTGCCAGCAGCTTCGGGACTAGCTTAGAGCAGTTCTTC.

The chain links TRBV6-5 to TRBJ2-2, with 8 bases aligning to TRBD1. Germline assignment: CDR1 MNHEY and CDR2 SVGAGI. With 2 bases clipped from V and 4 bases from J, the junction kept 3 bases outside the gene matches. This CDR3 has 15 residues. As DNA, the CDR3 is TGTGCCAGCAGTTACGGACAGGGCGGCACCGGGGAGCTGTTTTTT. Translating it yields CASSYGQGGTGELFF.

This clonotype was detected only a few times. The chain couples TRBV6-4 to TRBJ2-1; 11 bases are a match to TRBD2. After removal of 3 bases from V and 0 bases from J, the junction contained 7 bases not matched to a gene. CDR1 and CDR2 (germline): MRHNA, SNTAGT. This CDR3 region has 18 residues. Here the CDR3 reads CASSEIAGGPSSYNEQFF. Here the CDR3 DNA reads TGTGCCAGCAGTGAAATAGCGGGAGGGCCGAGCTCCTACAATGAGCAGTTCTTC.

This clonotype was detected a few times. The rearrangement uses TRBV7-8 and TRBJ2-1; 12 bases are shared with TRBD2. The CDR3 spans 18 residues. Germline assignment: CDR1 SGHVS and CDR2 FQNEAQ. The CDR3 DNA sequence: TGTGCATCGCGGTCGTCGACTAGCGGGAGTTTTGGGTACAATGAGCAGTTCTTC. Translating gives CASRSSTSGSFGYNEQFF.

This clonotype came up a few times. This chain connects TRBV4-1 to TRBJ2-3; TRBD1 agrees at 7 bases. Germline trimming cut 4 bases from V and 0 bases from J; bases unmatched to any gene: 7. This CDR3 contains 16 residues. Germline lookup yields CDR1 MGHRA and CDR2 YSYEKL. This CDR3 is CASSPRTGPSTDTQYF. The CDR3 DNA is TGCGCCAGCAGCCCCCGGACAGGTCCTAGCACAGATACGCAGTATTTT.

The chain's CDR3 is CASSSTGTGGGTDTQYF. Written as DNA, the CDR3 is TGTGCCAGCAGCTCCACCGGGACAGGGGGAGGCACAGATACGCAGTATTTT. The V call is TRBV12-3 or TRBV12-4, the J call TRBJ2-3, with 11 nucleotides matching TRBD1. CDR3 size: 17 residues. With V trimmed by 6 bases and J by 1 base, 9 bases remained unmatched.

This clonotype came up a few times. The gene calls are TRBV2 and TRBJ2-7; D is tentatively TRBD1 or TRBD2 (5 bases each). The CDR3 length is 16 residues. The V end was cut by 3 bases, the J end by 5 bases, with 20 bases between. Germline CDR1 reads SNHLY; CDR2 reads FYNNEI. The CDR3 protein is CASSERWGKGEHEQYF. The CDR3 DNA reads as TGTGCCAGCAGTGAGCGTTGGGGGAAAGGGGAGCACGAGCAGTACTTC.

The chain carries TRBV20-1 and TRBJ2-3; TRBD2 might be the D (5 bases). Per germline, CDR1 DFQATT and CDR2 SNEGSKA (reference sequence). Trimming stripped 0 bases from V and 4 bases from J, with 17 bases between. The CDR3 extends over 16 amino acids. Written as DNA, the CDR3 is TGCAGTGCTAGAGATTTTGAGGGAGATCGGCCAGATACGCAGTATTTT. Translation: CSARDFEGDRPDTQYF.

The chain is built from TRBV7-8 and TRBJ1-1, with 7 bases that match TRBD1. This CDR3 contains 15 residues. Germline-derived CDR1 and CDR2 are SGHVS and FQNEAQ. The V and J ends lost 8 bases and 5 bases, in that order; junction bases with no gene match: 14. CDR3 DNA sequence: TGTGCCAGCGGACACAGGGGCGATAGTAGAACTGAAGCTTTCTTT. Protein: CASGHRGDSRTEAFF. The whole variable domain, remainder taken from reference TRBV7-8 and TRBJ1-1, is GAGVSQSPRYKVAKRGQDVALRCDPISGHVSLFWYQQALGQGPEFLTYFQNEAQLDKSGLPSDRFFAERPEGSVSTLKIQRTQQEDSAVYLCASGHRGDSRTEAFFGQGTRLTVV.

This clonotype was counted a few times. The chain employs TRBV12-3 or TRBV12-4 and TRBJ1-2; unclear D gene. Trimming pared 2 bases from V and 7 bases from J, leaving 11 bases between. This CDR3 has 13 amino acids. CDR3 nucleotide sequence: TGTGCCAGCAGTTTATTTGGGGAGTCTGGCTACACCTTC. It is translated as CASSLFGESGYTF.

The chain couples TRBV4-2 to TRBJ2-1; D is unclear. Between the trimmed V and J ends, which lost 4 bases and 0 bases, there was a span of 13 bases. This CDR3 has 16 amino acids. Germline V gene sequence: CDR1 LGHNA, CDR2 YNFKEQ. The CDR3 coding sequence is TGTGCCAGCAGCCCCGGCGGCGTGTTCTCCTACAATGAGCAGTTCTTC. This translates into CASSPGGVFSYNEQFF.